This TCR beta chain was sequenced during a study of cytomegalovirus exposure and HLA in healthy donors. Whole-study results and caveats: In an earlier analysis, in approximately 630 donors, most V segments appeared productive either ~87% or ~30% of the time.

PCR primers comprised 60 Vbeta and 13 Jbeta primers. The method was immunoSEQ multiplex PCR; TCRdb's version includes in-frame clones alone and lacks a portion of them. The sample has 150,000 to 200,000 clones; about four fifths are singletons. In the case of this clone: Its cognate antigen is unknown.

The TCR sequence derives from a man aged 18 to 30 in good health and CMV-seronegative. What was sequenced was PBMCs.

CDR3 sequence: CASSPKDNYSNQPQHF. For the CDR3, the DNA is TGTGCCAGCAGCCCAAAGGACAACTATAGCAATCAGCCCCAGCATTTT. The rearrangement joins TRBV7-9 to TRBJ1-5, with D tentatively TRBD1 (5 bases). This CDR3 contains 16 residues. Germline-derived CDR1 and CDR2 are SEHNR and FQNEAQ (reference sequence). Trimming took 5 bases from V and 0 from J, leaving 14 bases between them.